Included here is one T cell receptor beta chain sequence, with context. The entry originates in a study of Ad26.COV2.S vaccination and SARS-CoV-2 variants. Treatment here: 15 to 20 received Ad26.COV2.S at low or high dose, single or two shots; roughly 5 received placebo; per-sample allocation not given. All samples were drawn on day 63, counting from the first vaccine or placebo injection. The CDR3 runs 16 residues. The germline gives CDR1 MGHRA, CDR2 YSYEKL. V lost 6 bases, J lost 2 bases, and 9 bases stayed unmatched. Sequencing was performed with immunoSEQ multiplex PCR; in TCRdb, only in-frame clones are kept and a portion is missing. The data hold approximately 360,000 clones, with around 82% observed a single time.

The source is a person between 18 and 59 years old who received the Ad26.COV2.S COVID-19 vaccine or a placebo. This rearrangement joins TRBV4-1 to TRBJ2-5, with 10 bases that match TRBD1. The specimen was peripheral blood, collected in a trial of Ad26.COV2.S vaccine versus placebo. The DNA of the CDR3 is TGCGCCAGCAGACCCGGGACAGGGGCGTCACAAGAGACCCAGTACTTC. It yields the protein CASRPGTGASQETQYF.